The 7 T cell receptor beta chains reported below all come from one sample, sequenced in a study of vaccination effects on CD4 cells after COVID-19. Their specific antigens are unknown. Assay: immunoSEQ multiplex PCR; the TCRdb copy retains only in-frame clones and omits some. Of 50,000 or so clones in the sample, approximately 61% were seen once. Upon completion of roughly ten days in culture, CD4+ T cells were isolated. The source material was CD4+ T cells from PBMCs cultured without peptide, sampled before COVID-19 vaccination. Receptors originate from a human donor who received a COVID-19 vaccine.

This clone has more than one count but fewer than ten. This chain uses TRBV7-2 with TRBJ2-3; TRBD2 agrees at 11 bases. After removal of 3 bases from V and 5 bases from J, the junction contained 10 bases not matched to a gene. Germline CDR1 and CDR2: SGHTA and FQGNSA. The CDR3 sequence is 17 residues long. The CDR3 here is CASSFRLAGTLGDTQYF. The CDR3 DNA sequence: TGTGCCAGCAGCTTCCGACTAGCGGGGACCTTGGGAGATACGCAGTATTTT.

To note about this clone: Mismatch with germline at one junction end may stem from a read error. This sequence joins TRBV5-1 and TRBJ1-4, with no clear D. Germline CDR1 is SGHRS and CDR2 is YFSETQ. The CDR3 extends over 14 amino acids. The CDR3 nucleotides read TGCGCCAGCAGTTTGGGAAGCCGGTACGAAAAACTGTTTTTT. Protein sequence: CASSLGSRYEKLFF. The full variable domain, rest sourced from reference TRBV5-1 and TRBJ1-4, is KAGVTQTPRYLIKTRGQQVTLSCSPISGHRSVSWYQQTPGQGLQFLFEYFSETQRNKGNFPGRFSGRQFSNSRSEMNVSTLELGDSALYLCASSLGSRYEKLFFGSGTQLSVL.

V is TRBV7-2 and J is TRBJ2-7, with 11 bases fitting TRBD2. After removal of 1 base from V and 5 bases from J, the junction contained 4 bases not matched to a gene. Germline lookup yields CDR1 SGHTA and CDR2 FQGNSA. This CDR3 is 15 amino acids long. The CDR3 is CASSLVAGGGNEQYF. The CDR3, as DNA: TGTGCCAGCAGCTTAGTAGCGGGGGGGGGCAACGAGCAGTACTTC.

This clone turned up a few times. This chain uses TRBV28 with TRBJ2-7, with D hard to call. Trimming removed 8 bases from V and 6 bases from J, with 11 bases in between. Germline CDR1 reads MDHEN; CDR2 reads SYDVKM. The CDR3 spans 11 residues. The CDR3 DNA reads as TGTGCCAGCTTCCAATTCGGCGAGCAGTACTTC. Translated: CASFQFGEQYF.

The chain is built from TRBV6-5 and TRBJ2-1; 8 bases match TRBD1. CDR1 is MNHEY and CDR2 is SVGAGI in the germline V gene. This CDR3 contains 15 residues. After removal of 6 bases from V and 2 bases from J, the junction contained 6 bases not matched to a gene. This CDR3 is CASSSGTGPYNEQFF. The CDR3, as DNA: TGTGCCAGCAGCTCCGGGACAGGCCCCTACAATGAGCAGTTCTTC.

The J gene is TRBJ2-5, the V gene TRBV30, with D possibly matching TRBD1 (6 bases). Germline V gene data show CDR1 as GTSNPN and CDR2 as SVGIG (reference sequence). The CDR3 is 13 amino acids. With 2 bases removed from V and 5 bases from J, the gap between germline ends came to 12 bases. This CDR3 is CAWSTGQGETQYF. The CDR3 region has the DNA TGTGCCTGGAGTACAGGGCAAGGGGAGACCCAGTACTTC.

This clone was seen a handful of times. The chain combines TRBV2 with TRBJ1-3; no reliable D call. The CDR3 has 12 amino acids. Trimming left V 4 bases short and J 4 bases short, with 5 bases between. The V gene's germline CDR1 is SNHLY and CDR2 FYNNEI. CDR3 nucleotides: TGTGCCAGCAGTGCCTGGGGAAACACCATATATTTT. Translating it yields CASSAWGNTIYF. Full variable domain (outside the CDR3, taken from reference TRBV2 and TRBJ1-3): EPEVTQTPSHQVTQMGQEVILRCVPISNHLYFYWYRQILGQKVEFLVSFYNNEISEKSEIFDDQFSVERPDGSNFTLKIRSTKLEDSAMYFCASSAWGNTIYFGEGSWLTVV.